This TCR beta chain was sequenced in a study of blood T cells in healthy people across ages. The CDR3 runs 14 residues. Per the germline V gene, CDR1 is SGHRS and CDR2 is YFSETQ. A second roughly 7 to 11 cycle PCR used barcoded and J-beta primers. MiXCR was run by TCRdb on the 5' RACE reads, yielding one entry per CDR3 protein. The table records 600,000 to 650,000 distinct CDR3 sequences, approximately 50% of them present only once. At least ten counts were recorded for this clonotype. The junction and the germline gene differ at one end; a read error may be behind it. This receptor was identified in a man aged 55-75 years in good health. Sequenced input: blood. The J gene is TRBJ1-1, the V gene TRBV5-1, with 7 bases matching TRBD1. The CDR3 DNA is TGTGCCAGCTCCCTCGCAGGGGGGAACACTGAAGCTTTCTTT. Amino acid sequence: CASSLAGGNTEAFF.